The 11 T cell receptor beta chains given below trace back to one sample, sequenced in a study of blood T cell repertoires in COVID-19. Here immunoSEQ multiplex PCR was the method, and the copy in TCRdb shows in-frame clones only, minus some. In the table there are about 160,000 clones, about four fifths of which are singletons. The source material was peripheral blood. All receptors derive from an elderly woman with acute or convalescent COVID-19.

V is TRBV7-9 and J is TRBJ1-2; 7 bases match TRBD1. V lost 8 bases, J lost 5 bases, and 11 bases stayed unmatched. This CDR3 contains 14 residues. Per the germline V gene, CDR1 is SEHNR and CDR2 is FQNEAQ (reference sequence). The CDR3 DNA follows: TGTGCCAGCCGTCCAGCGACAGGGATATATGGCTACACCTTC. It translates to CASRPATGIYGYTF.

The chain is built from TRBV6-5 and TRBJ2-3; TRBD2 matches 8 bases. The CDR3 loop spans 15 amino acids. V lost 2 bases and J lost 9; bases outside the gene matches: 10. Germline loops: CDR1 MNHEY, CDR2 SVGAGI. The DNA of the CDR3 is TGTGCCAGCAGTTACGGCGGGGGGAATCGGAACACGCAGTATTTT. It specifies CASSYGGGNRNTQYF.

This clone was observed a few times. The chain carries TRBV12-3 or TRBV12-4 and TRBJ2-5, with 9 bases lining up with TRBD2. This CDR3 is built from 13 residues. Trimming took 6 bases from V and 3 from J; bases not matched to a gene: 2. CDR3 DNA: TGTGCCAGCAGGACTAGCGGTAAAGAGACCCAGTACTTC. Translated: CASRTSGKETQYF.

This rearrangement joins TRBV4-1 to TRBJ2-7, with 11 positions matching TRBD2. Germline CDR1 reads MGHRA; CDR2 reads YSYEKL. CDR3 size: 18 residues. The junction had 8 bases not matched to a gene; V was cut back by 1 base and J by 0 bases. The CDR3 bases are TGCGCCAGCAGCCAAGGCCCTAGCGGGGGGTTGAGCTCCTACGAGCAGTACTTC. Translation gives CASSQGPSGGLSSYEQYF.

This clone was counted only a few times. V and J are TRBV12-3 or TRBV12-4 and TRBJ1-1, with a weak D call TRBD1 (6 bases). V shed 5 bases and J shed 5 bases, with 12 bases lying between them. The CDR3 consists of 13 residues. Here the CDR3 reads CASSTGLGTEAFF. The CDR3, as DNA: TGTGCCAGCAGTACAGGGTTGGGGACTGAAGCTTTCTTT.

The CDR3 DNA reads TGTGCCAGCAGCACTCCACCAGGGGGCACTTACGAGCAGTACTTC. Translating gives CASSTPPGGTYEQYF. This chain uses TRBV7-2 with TRBJ2-7; 8 bases map to TRBD1. The V and J ends lost 5 bases and 4 bases, in that order; junction bases with no gene match: 10. This CDR3 region has 15 residues. Germline CDR1 is SGHTA and CDR2 is FQGNSA.

The chain has TRBV19 and TRBJ2-4, with a possible D match to TRBD1 (6 bases). CDR3 length: 15 residues. Trimming shortened V by 6 bases and J by 0 bases, and 12 bases separated the two germline ends. Per germline, CDR1 LNHDA and CDR2 SQIVND (reference sequence). CDR3 sequence: CASSGQSLAKNIQYF. In DNA, the CDR3 is TGTGCCAGTAGCGGACAGTCACTAGCCAAAAACATTCAGTACTTC.

V usage is TRBV2 and J usage is TRBJ2-5; 9 bases line up with TRBD2. CDR1 is SNHLY and CDR2 is FYNNEI in the germline V gene. Losses at the gene ends were 6 bases for V and 2 bases for J; bases not matched to a gene: 7. This CDR3 has 15 residues. This CDR3 is CASSASGALQETQYF. CDR3 DNA: TGTGCCAGCAGCGCTAGCGGGGCTCTTCAAGAGACCCAGTACTTC.

In this sample, this clone turned up many times. V usage is TRBV7-3 and J usage is TRBJ2-3; D is undetermined. V dropped 0 bases and J dropped 1 base, with 8 bases sitting between them. The CDR3 sequence is 15 residues long. The V gene's germline CDR1 is SGHTA and CDR2 FQGTGA. CDR3 in DNA: TGTGCCAGCAGCTTAACGGGTGGGCGCACAGATACGCAGTATTTT. It is translated as CASSLTGGRTDTQYF.

The chain combines TRBV6-5 with TRBJ2-1; 11 nucleotides match TRBD2. This CDR3 has 14 amino acids. Germline CDR1 MNHEY, CDR2 SVGAGI. V lost 7 bases, J lost 6 bases, and 5 bases stayed unmatched. CDR3 coding DNA: TGTGCCAGCACCCGTAGCGGGAGGGCCAATGAGCAGTTCTTC. It encodes CASTRSGRANEQFF.

The chain is built from TRBV18 and TRBJ1-4; D is possibly TRBD1 (5 bases). V was clipped by 6 bases and J by 0 bases, with 11 bases between them. This CDR3 spans 15 amino acids. CDR1 is KGHSH, CDR2 LQKENI, per germline. The CDR3 nucleotides are TGTGCCAGCTCTCGTAGACAGACAACTAATGAAAAACTGTTTTTT. Translating it yields CASSRRQTTNEKLFF. Full variable domain (rest looked up from reference TRBV18 and TRBJ1-4): NAGVMQNPRHLVRRRGQEARLRCSPMKGHSHVYWYRQLPEEGLKFMVYLQKENIIDESGMPKERFSAEFPKEGPSILRIQQVVRGDSAAYFCASSRRQTTNEKLFFGSGTQLSVL.